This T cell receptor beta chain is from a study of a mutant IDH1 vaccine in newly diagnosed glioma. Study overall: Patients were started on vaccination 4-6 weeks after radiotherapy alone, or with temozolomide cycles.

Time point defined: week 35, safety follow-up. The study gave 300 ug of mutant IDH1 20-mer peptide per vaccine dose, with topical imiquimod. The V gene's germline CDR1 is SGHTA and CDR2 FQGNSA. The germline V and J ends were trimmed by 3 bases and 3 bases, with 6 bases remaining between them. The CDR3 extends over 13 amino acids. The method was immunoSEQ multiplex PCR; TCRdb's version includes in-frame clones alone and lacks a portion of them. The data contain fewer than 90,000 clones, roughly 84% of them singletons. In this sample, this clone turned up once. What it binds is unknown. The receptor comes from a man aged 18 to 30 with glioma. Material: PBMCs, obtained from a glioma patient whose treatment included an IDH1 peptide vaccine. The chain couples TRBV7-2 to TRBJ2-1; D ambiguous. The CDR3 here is CASSLLYYNEQFF. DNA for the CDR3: TGTGCCAGCAGCTTGCTCTACTACAATGAGCAGTTCTTC.